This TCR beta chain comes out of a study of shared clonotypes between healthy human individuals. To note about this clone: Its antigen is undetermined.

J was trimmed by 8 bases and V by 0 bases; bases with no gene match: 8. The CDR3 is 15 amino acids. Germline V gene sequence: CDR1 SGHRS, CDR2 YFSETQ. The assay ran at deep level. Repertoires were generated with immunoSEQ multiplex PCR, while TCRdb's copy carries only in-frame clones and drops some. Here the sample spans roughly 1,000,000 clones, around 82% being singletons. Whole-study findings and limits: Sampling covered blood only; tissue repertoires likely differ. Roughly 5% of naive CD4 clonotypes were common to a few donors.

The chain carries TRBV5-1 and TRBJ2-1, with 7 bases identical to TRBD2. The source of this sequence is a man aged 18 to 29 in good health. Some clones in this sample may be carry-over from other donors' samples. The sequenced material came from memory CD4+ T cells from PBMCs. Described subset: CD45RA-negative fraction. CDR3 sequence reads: CASSLGGTMFDEQFF. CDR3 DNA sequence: TGCGCCAGCAGCTTGGGCGGGACTATGTTCGATGAGCAGTTCTTC.